The sequence of this T cell receptor beta chain was determined in a study of beta chain features in type 1 diabetes. Looking at the study overall: Cells sorted and examined across all samples totaled roughly 100,000,000.

By way of CD45RO/CCR7/CD25/CD127/CD95/CD27, the CD4+ regulatory, stem cell-like memory, central memory and naive cells were sorted. Sorted populations all exceeded 95% purity. Expressed TCRB transcripts were sequenced, since all the RNA that had been isolated was reverse transcribed. Assay used: immunoSEQ multiplex PCR; TCRdb lists only in-frame clones, some missing. The table shows roughly 400,000 clones, with 9.6% occurring only once. This clone has only a few counts. Its antigen is currently unknown. Notes on the study in general: More deletions and fewer insertions at VDJ junctions were seen in type 1 diabetes patients. There was a moderate but significant shortening of TCRB CDR3s in all four CD4+ subsets of Type 1 diabetes patients.

This CDR3 has 12 amino acids. Trimming cost V 4 bases and J 5 bases, with 9 bases left between them. Germline assignment: CDR1 SGHTA and CDR2 FQGTGA. Specimen: central memory CD4+ T cells from blood. The TCR sequence derives from a man aged 30-40 years with type 1 diabetes. The chain is built from TRBV7-3 and TRBJ2-7; D may be TRBD2 (5 bases). CDR3 nucleotide sequence: TGTGCCAGCAGCTCGACCGGGGACGAGCAGTACTTC. Translating it yields CASSSTGDEQYF. Combining the CDR3 with reference TRBV7-3 and TRBJ2-7 gives the whole variable domain GAGVSQTPSNKVTEKGKYVELRCDPISGHTALYWYRQSLGQGPEFLIYFQGTGAADDSGLPNDRFFAVRPEGSVSTLKIQRTERGDSAVYLCASSSTGDEQYFGPGTRLTVT.